The 13 T cell receptor beta chains in this list originate from one sample, sequenced in a study of shared clonotypes between healthy human individuals. Libraries were prepared by immunoSEQ multiplex PCR; TCRdb keeps only in-frame clonotypes and omits some of them. The profile shows millions of clones, approximately 95% of them singletons. The sequenced material came from naive CD4+ T cells from PBMCs. The subset was: CD45RA+ positively selected. These receptors all stem from a man between 18 and 29 years old in good health. Some clones in this sample may be carry-over from other donors' samples.

The CDR3 here is CASSLTTKGGLAGPQYF. The CDR3 nucleotides read TGTGCCAGCAGCTTAACCACTAAGGGCGGACTAGCGGGGCCGCAGTACTTC. This chain uses TRBV7-2 with TRBJ2-7; 12 bases agree with TRBD2. Germline assignment: CDR1 SGHTA and CDR2 FQGNSA. The CDR3 has 17 amino acids. V lost 2 bases to trimming and J lost 9 bases; unmatched junction nucleotides: 14.

The chain carries TRBV7-2 and TRBJ2-3; 15 nucleotides align to TRBD2. This CDR3 is 17 amino acids long. Trimming took 3 bases from V and 5 from J; bases not matched to a gene: 6. The V gene's germline CDR1 is SGHTA and CDR2 FQGNSA. The chain's CDR3 is CASSFGGTSGRRDTQYF. The CDR3 DNA reads as TGTGCCAGCAGCTTTGGCGGGACTAGCGGGAGGAGAGATACGCAGTATTTT.

This sequence joins TRBV7-9 and TRBJ2-5; D is uncertain. Germline CDR1 and CDR2: SEHNR and FQNEAQ (reference sequence). The V end was cut by 5 bases, the J end by 0 bases, with 13 bases between. The CDR3 spans 15 residues. CDR3 DNA sequence: TGTGCCAGCAGCCTACTCGAGTGGTACCAAGAGACCCAGTACTTC. It codes for CASSLLEWYQETQYF. Full variable domain (remainder filled in from reference TRBV7-9 and TRBJ2-5): DTGVSQNPRHKITKRGQNVTFRCDPISEHNRLYWYRQTLGQGPEFLTYFQNEAQLEKSRLLSDRFSAERPKGSFSTLEIQRTEQGDSAMYLCASSLLEWYQETQYFGPGTRLLVL.

This sequence joins TRBV6-5 and TRBJ2-3; the D is unclear. Germline V gene lookup returns CDR1 MNHEY and CDR2 SVGAGI. The CDR3 is made up of 14 amino acids. V was cut by 5 bases and J by 6 bases, with 15 bases left in between. The CDR3 here is CASSTPGLRDTQYF. The CDR3 region has the DNA TGTGCCAGCAGTACCCCGGGTCTACGGGATACGCAGTATTTT.

The rearrangement links TRBV6-5 to TRBJ1-2, with 7 bases that match TRBD1. The CDR3 contains 13 residues. V lost 5 bases, J lost 5 bases, and 5 bases stayed unmatched. Per the germline V gene, CDR1 is MNHEY and CDR2 is SVGAGI. CDR3 DNA sequence: TGTGCCAGCAGTAAAGGGACAGAATATGGCTACACCTTC. It translates to CASSKGTEYGYTF.

This clone was seen just once. The chain links TRBV7-2 to TRBJ2-6; D gene uncertain. V shed 7 bases and J shed 1 base, with 8 bases lying between them. The CDR3 contains 14 residues. The germline V gene has CDR1 SGHTA and CDR2 FQGNSA. The CDR3 DNA follows: TGTGCCAGCACCCTCGGATCTGGGGCCAACGTCCTGACTTTC. Amino acids: CASTLGSGANVLTF.

The chain joins TRBV5-1 to TRBJ2-3; D may be TRBD1 or TRBD2 (5 bases each). This CDR3 has 17 amino acids. Trimming removed 0 bases from V and 3 bases from J, with 17 bases in between. Germline loops: CDR1 SGHRS, CDR2 YFSETQ. The CDR3 loop reads CASSLEERTTTTDTQYF. CDR3 sequence (DNA): TGCGCCAGCAGCTTGGAGGAGCGGACAACCACTACAGATACGCAGTATTTT.

V is TRBV2 and J is TRBJ1-1; 10 bases align to TRBD1. The germline V gene has CDR1 SNHLY and CDR2 FYNNEI. This CDR3 spans 15 amino acids. With V trimmed by 10 bases and J by 6 bases, 14 bases remained unmatched. In DNA form, the CDR3 reads TGTGCCACCCAAAAAGAGGGACAGGGGAGGCCTGAAGCTTTCTTT. It is translated as CATQKEGQGRPEAFF.

The genes are TRBV9 and TRBJ2-1, with D possibly being TRBD2 (5 bases). The CDR3 is 14 amino acids. Germline CDR1 SGDLS, CDR2 YYNGEE. The V end lost 1 base, the J end lost 4 bases, and 9 bases lay between the germline ends. The CDR3, as DNA: TGTGCCAGCAGCGTAATTGGCGGGTACAATGAGCAGTTCTTC. Amino acid sequence: CASSVIGGYNEQFF.

The rearrangement uses TRBV7-2 and TRBJ2-3, with D possibly being TRBD1 (6 bases). Looked up from germline, CDR1 is SGHTA and CDR2 is FQGNSA. The CDR3 runs 15 residues. V was pared by 6 bases and J by 2 bases, with 15 bases between. The CDR3: CASSSGQTHTDTQYF. As DNA, the CDR3 is TGTGCCAGCAGTTCTGGACAGACACACACAGATACGCAGTATTTT. Using reference TRBV7-2 and TRBJ2-3 for the parts outside the CDR3, the full variable domain is GAGVSQSPSNKVTEKGKDVELRCDPISGHTALYWYRQSLGQGLEFLIYFQGNSAPDKSGLPSDRFSAERTGGSVSTLTIQRTQQEDSAVYLCASSSGQTHTDTQYFGPGTRLTVL.

The V gene is TRBV21-1, the J gene TRBJ1-1. TRBV21-1 is classified as a pseudogene. The CDR3 loop spans 17 amino acids. The CDR3 nucleotides read TGTGCCAGCAGCACCCCCGGGAGCCCCCCAATGAACACTGAAGCTTTCTTT. It translates to CASSTPGSPPMNTEAFF.

The V call is TRBV2, the J call TRBJ1-2, with 8 bases matching TRBD1. CDR3 length: 13 amino acids. Trimming took 6 bases from V and 7 from J; bases not matched to a gene: 7. CDR1 is SNHLY, CDR2 FYNNEI, per germline. The CDR3 loop reads CASRITGGVGYTF. The CDR3 DNA sequence: TGTGCCAGCAGGATTACAGGGGGTGTTGGCTACACCTTC.

Comment on this clone: In the same sample, other DNA sequences code for this CDR3. The chain carries TRBV28 and TRBJ1-4; D unresolved. V was cut by 4 bases and J by 5 bases, with 5 bases left in between. The CDR3 runs to 12 residues. Looked up from germline, CDR1 is MDHEN and CDR2 is SYDVKM. The CDR3 region is CASSSLNEKLFF. The CDR3 region has the DNA TGTGCCAGCAGTTCGTTAAATGAAAAACTGTTTTTT. The complete variable domain, with remaining parts taken from reference TRBV28 and TRBJ1-4, reads DVKVTQSSRYLVKRTGEKVFLECVQDMDHENMFWYRQDPGLGLRLIYFSYDVKMKEKGDIPEGYSVSREKKERFSLILESASTNQTSMYLCASSSLNEKLFFGSGTQLSVL.